This entry describes one T cell receptor beta chain. Its target is not known. Looked up from germline, CDR1 is SGHDT and CDR2 is YYEEEE. The CDR3 extends over 15 amino acids. Trimming removed 4 bases at V and 0 bases at J, with 11 bases between. This sample is drawn from a study of shared clonotypes between healthy human individuals. Broader study findings: Inspection by rarefaction showed sorted-subset sequencing to be incomplete despite large depth. Represented diversity (both genetic and exposure-history) was limited by the small number of donors. Measured sharing among donors was expected to vary with sequencing depth.

The assay used deep level. TCRdb's copy holds only in-frame clones and misses some; the assay was immunoSEQ multiplex PCR. The repertoire holds under 700,000 clones, with 90% to 95% as singletons. Cells designated naive CD8 were CD45RO-negative and were positively selected for CCR7, with terminally differentiated effector memory CD45RA+ cells excluded. Sequences were obtained from naive CD8+ T cells sorted from blood. This receptor was taken from a woman aged 25 to 39 in good health. The J gene is TRBJ1-5, the V gene TRBV5-6; maybe TRBD1 (6 bases). The CDR3: CASSHSQGSNQPQHF. CDR3 nucleotides: TGTGCCAGCAGCCATTCACAGGGTAGCAATCAGCCCCAGCATTTT.